Described below is a single T cell receptor beta chain sequence and its context. This table comes from immunoSEQ multiplex PCR, and its TCRdb copy is limited to in-frame clones, with some not included. The sample has approximately 41,000 clones; around 96% are singletons. The CDR3 has 14 amino acids. The germline V gene has CDR1 SGHTA and CDR2 FQGTGA. Trimming stripped 2 bases from V and 5 bases from J, with 12 bases between. The record originates from a study of technical replicates of blood from a few donors. The sequencing sample was made of T cells isolated from PBMCs. This receptor was obtained from a human donor in good health. This chain links TRBV7-3 with TRBJ2-5; maybe TRBD1 (6 bases). In nucleotides, the CDR3 is TGTGCCAGCAGCTTACAATCAGGGGCCGAGACCCAGTACTTC. Amino acids: CASSLQSGAETQYF.